The rows below give T cell receptor beta chains drawn from one sample of a study of shared clonotypes between healthy human individuals. Clones were sequenced by immunoSEQ multiplex PCR, and TCRdb holds only the in-frame ones, with some missing. The data show about 600,000 clones, 95% to 96% seen once. Sequencing was carried out using naive CD8+ T cells sorted from blood. The receptor set was obtained from a woman aged 25 to 45 in good health. Each CDR3 is given with its conserved first and last residue. The D gene is left open where the match is weak. Clone size is given for some rows only: seen once, a few or many times, or a class if the clone is expanded.

J gene,V gene,clone size,D gene,CDR3 protein
TRBJ2-5,TRBV6-5,-,-,CASSPWADGGETQYF
TRBJ1-1,TRBV5-5,-,TRBD1,CASSLQGADTEAFF
TRBJ2-5,TRBV7-9,-,-,CASSLPTGEGETQYF
TRBJ1-5,TRBV5-6,-,TRBD1,CASSGGQESDQPQHF
TRBJ2-7,TRBV5-1,-,TRBD2,CASSSDRVGGANEQYF
-,TRBV29-1,-,TRBD1,CSGGDREYEQYF
TRBJ1-5,TRBV28,-,-,CASSPRGTNQPQHF
TRBJ1-1,TRBV4-1,-,-,CASSQRWSVGSTEAFF
TRBJ1-5,TRBV18,-,TRBD1,CASSPPGTEYNQPQHF
TRBJ2-6,TRBV4-1,-,-,CASSQVGPVGISGANVLTF
TRBJ1-4,TRBV7-9,-,-,CASSSRGGEKLFF
TRBJ1-5,TRBV19,-,-,CASSIGTVSGQPQHF
TRBJ2-2,TRBV29-1,-,-,CSAQSWRGQNTGELFF
TRBJ1-2,TRBV13,once,TRBD1,CASSSQGADGYTF
-,TRBV7-9,-,-,CASSTGTYEQYF
TRBJ2-6,TRBV7-3,-,TRBD1,CASSSPTGISSGANVLTF
TRBJ1-6,TRBV5-6,-,-,CASSLSGAGAPLHF
TRBJ1-5,TRBV28,-,TRBD1,CASSTIDRVVSLKPQHF
TRBJ2-2,TRBV7-8,-,-,CASSLGHPGELFF
TRBJ2-1,TRBV6-6,-,-,CASSYLTPERYNEQFF
TRBJ1-1,TRBV6-6,-,TRBD1,CASTRTGGYTEAFF
TRBJ1-2,TRBV4-1,-,TRBD1,CASSKGTGPNYGYTF
TRBJ2-7,TRBV10-2,-,-,CASSSDSSYEQYF
TRBJ1-2,TRBV27,-,-,CASSSYSTGYTF
TRBJ1-4,TRBV27,once,TRBD1,CATGTGVRGREKLFF
TRBJ2-1,TRBV4-1,-,TRBD2,CASSQAPGGGGNEQFF
TRBJ1-1,TRBV4-2,-,TRBD1,CASSQDRGQVNTEAFF
TRBJ2-7,TRBV7-2,-,TRBD2,CASSLGGLAVSYEQYF
TRBJ2-1,TRBV13,-,-,CASSISTSLKFF
TRBJ2-7,TRBV4-1,-,-,CASSQDRDFTYEQYF
TRBJ2-7,TRBV27,-,-,CASSFGTGYEQYF